The present T cell receptor (beta chain) was sequenced within a study of technical replicates of blood from a handful of donors. CDR1 is MGHDK and CDR2 is SYGVNS in the germline V gene. The J segment lost 9 bases and the V segment lost 10 bases, leaving 7 bases of the junction unmatched. The CDR3 contains 13 residues. TCRdb keeps only in-frame clones here, not all; method: immunoSEQ multiplex PCR. This table holds around 93,000 clones, 95% found once. The clonotype originates from a human donor in good health. The V and J genes are TRBV25-1 and TRBJ2-1, with 12 bases identical to TRBD2. What was sequenced was T cells isolated from PBMCs. The CDR3 nucleotides are TGTGCCACCAACGGACTAGCGGGAAGTGAGCAGTTCTTC. This sequence encodes CATNGLAGSEQFF.